Following are 17 T cell receptor beta chains from one sample sequenced in a study of Ad26.COV2.S vaccination and SARS-CoV-2 variants. Treatment described: roughly 18 received Ad26.COV2.S at low or high dose, single or two shots; a few received placebo; per-sample allocation not given. Material that was analyzed had been drawn on day 63 after the first vaccine or placebo injection. Assay: immunoSEQ multiplex PCR; the TCRdb copy retains only in-frame clones and omits some. Here the sample spans about 280,000 clones, about 90% being singletons. The material was peripheral blood, obtained in a trial of Ad26.COV2.S vaccine versus placebo. The receptors originated from a person aged 18-60 years who received the Ad26.COV2.S COVID-19 vaccine or a placebo.

CDR3 region: CASSQNYEQYF. CDR3 in DNA: TGTGCCAGCAGTCAGAACTACGAGCAGTACTTC. The chain joins TRBV12-3 or TRBV12-4 to TRBJ2-7; D remains unclear. The CDR3 has 11 amino acids. V was trimmed by 5 bases and J by 3 bases, leaving 5 bases between them.

The V and J genes are TRBV6-2 or TRBV6-3 and TRBJ2-1; D call uncertain. Germline CDR1 is MNHEY and CDR2 is SVGEGT. This CDR3 is 13 amino acids long. V was cut by 2 bases and J by 6 bases, with 8 bases left in between. DNA of the CDR3: TGTGCCAGCAGTTACGGGCGGCTCAATGAGCAGTTCTTC. It specifies CASSYGRLNEQFF.

A word on this clone: Other DNA variants within this sample encode the same CDR3. The chain recombines TRBV7-2 with TRBJ1-1, with D unresolved. CDR3 length: 13 residues. With 5 bases removed from V and 0 bases from J, the gap between germline ends came to 7 bases. Germline V lookup: CDR1 SGHTA, CDR2 FQGNSA. The CDR3 region has the DNA TGTGCCAGCAGCCGTGACCTGAACACTGAAGCTTTCTTT. Translating gives CASSRDLNTEAFF.

The chain combines TRBV5-4 with TRBJ2-5; 9 positions match TRBD2. J gave up 3 bases and V 4 bases, and 13 bases lay outside the gene matches. The CDR3 has 17 residues. CDR1 SGHNT and CDR2 YYREEE come from the germline V gene (reference sequence). The DNA for the CDR3 is TGTGCCAGCAGCCCCGGGGGAACGACTAGCGGCAAAGAGACCCAGTACTTC. Translated: CASSPGGTTSGKETQYF.

The CDR3 reads CASIVTPKKAQGKSKAFF. In nucleotides, the CDR3 is TGTGCCAGCATAGTCACGCCCAAGAAAGCTCAGGGGAAATCCAAAGCTTTCTTT. The chain recombines TRBV21-1 with TRBJ1-1; the DNA was not compared with TRBD1, the D call given in the table. TRBV21-1 represents a pseudogene. This CDR3 has 18 residues.

The J gene is TRBJ2-5, the V gene TRBV7-9; perhaps TRBD2 as D (5 bases). Trimming removed 5 bases at V and 2 bases at J, with 15 bases between. Germline assignment: CDR1 SEHNR and CDR2 FQNEAQ (reference sequence). The CDR3 has 15 residues. CDR3 sequence: CASSLPQRTQETQYF. The DNA of the CDR3 is TGTGCCAGCAGCCTTCCCCAGAGGACTCAAGAGACCCAGTACTTC. The full variable domain, in which reference TRBV7-9 and TRBJ2-5 provide the parts outside the CDR3, is DTGVSQNPRHKITKRGQNVTFRCDPISEHNRLYWYRQTLGQGPEFLTYFQNEAQLEKSRLLSDRFSAERPKGSFSTLEIQRTEQGDSAMYLCASSLPQRTQETQYFGPGTRLLVL.

A single count supports this clone. The chain carries TRBV5-4 and TRBJ1-6, with 7 bases matching TRBD1. The CDR3 sequence is 15 residues long. Germline V gives CDR1 SGHNT, CDR2 YYREEE (reference sequence). The J segment lost 6 bases and the V segment lost 0 bases, leaving 3 bases of the junction unmatched. As DNA, the CDR3 is TGTGCCAGCAGCTTGGAACAGGGGATTAATTCACCCCTCCACTTT. Its translation: CASSLEQGINSPLHF.

The chain uses TRBV29-1 and TRBJ1-5; 9 bases are a match to TRBD1. Trimming removed 6 bases from V and 1 base from J; junction bases left unmatched: 13. The CDR3 is 17 amino acids. Per the germline V gene, CDR1 is SQVTM and CDR2 is ANQGSEA. The CDR3 DNA sequence: TGCAGCGTGGTTCTTGGGACAGGGCTTTGGAGCAATCAGCCCCAGCATTTT. This sequence encodes CSVVLGTGLWSNQPQHF.

The rearrangement links TRBV3-1 (or the pseudogene TRBV3-2) to TRBJ1-6, with TRBD1 matching 9 bases. V lost 3 bases to trimming and J lost 13 bases; unmatched junction nucleotides: 4. This CDR3 is 13 amino acids long. The germline V gene encodes CDR1 LGHDT and CDR2 YNNKEL (reference sequence). The CDR3 bases are TGTGCCAGCAGCCAGGACAGGGGTTGGCCCCTCCACTTT. Translation gives CASSQDRGWPLHF.

The chain recombines TRBV29-1 with TRBJ1-2; tentative D call: TRBD1 (6 bases). Germline V gene lookup returns CDR1 SQVTM and CDR2 ANQGSEA. The CDR3 sequence is 16 residues long. V lost 0 bases, J lost 7 bases, and 21 bases lay in between. This CDR3 reads CSVEEPRYRVGRGYTF. The CDR3 DNA sequence: TGCAGCGTTGAAGAGCCTCGGTACAGGGTAGGACGTGGCTACACCTTC.

V and J are TRBV5-4 and TRBJ2-2; D remains unclear. Trimming took off 2 bases at V and 2 bases at J, with 4 bases between the two ends. This CDR3 contains 13 residues. Germline CDR1 is SGHNT and CDR2 is YYREEE (reference sequence). The CDR3 DNA sequence: TGTGCCAGCAGCTTTGGAAACACCGGGGAGCTGTTTTTT. It codes for CASSFGNTGELFF.

The chain combines TRBV25-1 with TRBJ1-2, with 10 bases matching TRBD1. The CDR3 runs 15 residues. Germline V gene sequence: CDR1 MGHDK, CDR2 SYGVNS. V lost 5 bases to trimming and J lost 7 bases; unmatched junction nucleotides: 10. DNA of the CDR3: TGTGCCAGCAGTCCCGGGGACAGGGGATTTACTGGCTACACCTTC. Residues: CASSPGDRGFTGYTF.

This sequence joins TRBV7-9 and TRBJ2-3; TRBD2 aligns across 8 bases. The germline V gene has CDR1 SEHNR and CDR2 FQNEAQ (reference sequence). The CDR3 sequence is 15 residues long. The J segment lost 1 base and the V segment lost 4 bases, leaving 4 bases of the junction unmatched. The CDR3 region has the DNA TGTGCCAGCAGCTCCCAGCGGGGGCGCACAGATACGCAGTATTTT. Protein sequence: CASSSQRGRTDTQYF.

CDR3 bases: TGTGCCTGGAGCGTAGCGGGAGGAGATACCGGGGAGCTGTTTTTT. Protein sequence: CAWSVAGGDTGELFF. The chain uses TRBV30 and TRBJ2-2; 10 bases fit TRBD2. Trimming cost V 3 bases and J 5 bases; bases outside gene matches: 6. CDR1 and CDR2 from the germline V gene are GTSNPN and SVGIG (reference sequence). The CDR3 is made up of 15 amino acids.

This clone was seen only a few times. Other DNA sequences in this sample translate to the same CDR3. The gene calls are TRBV9 and TRBJ2-3, with 7 bases fitting TRBD2. Germline lookup yields CDR1 SGDLS and CDR2 YYNGEE. This CDR3 is built from 15 residues. V dropped 1 base and J dropped 3; count of bases not matched to a gene: 5. This chain's CDR3 is CASSVTDGGTDTQYF. In DNA form, the CDR3 reads TGTGCCAGCAGCGTAACTGACGGGGGGACAGATACGCAGTATTTT.

This clone showed up just once. The V call is TRBV30, the J call TRBJ2-1; perhaps TRBD2 as D (5 bases). Trimming pared 2 bases from V and 10 bases from J, leaving 18 bases between. The CDR3 loop spans 14 amino acids. Germline-derived CDR1 and CDR2 are GTSNPN and SVGIG (reference sequence). The CDR3 protein is CAWSSTPEAVEQFF. CDR3 nucleotides: TGTGCCTGGAGTAGTACCCCGGAGGCAGTGGAGCAGTTCTTC.

This chain joins TRBV5-1 and TRBJ1-6; no reliable D call. CDR3 length: 15 residues. The germline V gene encodes CDR1 SGHRS and CDR2 YFSETQ. V was trimmed by 1 base and J by 10 bases, leaving 15 bases between them. The CDR3 spells CASSLSPGSGSPLHF. The CDR3 DNA reads TGCGCCAGCAGCTTGTCCCCCGGTTCTGGGTCACCCCTCCACTTT.